One and the same sample provided the 12 T cell receptor beta chains below, sequenced in a study of regulatory T cells in long-lasting Graves disease. Time point given: newly diagnosed GD, antithyroid drugs for less than 3 months. The TCR library was made from RNA that had been extracted from PBMCs in TRIzol. Library construction for TCR beta used iRepertoire HTBI primers and Arm-PCR of CDR3 regions. MiXCR, run by TCRdb on the multiplex PCR reads, gives a single entry per CDR3 protein. The sample shows about 400,000 distinct CDR3 sequences, 15% to 20% of them seen only once. The same data also went into a second study, on T cells in Graves' hyperthyroidism and ophthalmopathy.

This specimen consisted of peripheral blood mononuclear cells (PBMCs), obtained at new diagnosis, from a patient treated with antithyroid drugs. These receptors all stem from a young woman with Graves disease.

This clonotype was observed many times. The chain joins TRBV30 to TRBJ2-1; weak D call: TRBD2 (6 bases). CDR1 is GTSNPN and CDR2 is SVGIG in the germline V gene (reference sequence). V was pared by 2 bases and J by 10 bases, with 12 bases between. The CDR3 runs to 12 residues. As DNA, the CDR3 is TGTGCCTGGAGTCATAGCAGCGGGGAGCAGTTCTTC. Amino acids: CAWSHSSGEQFF.

The chain links TRBV2 to TRBJ1-1; D uncertain. CDR1 is SNHLY, CDR2 FYNNEI, per germline. V lost 6 bases and J 0 bases, leaving 11 bases between the germline ends. The length of the CDR3 is 14 residues. This chain's CDR3 is CASSLAPVNTEAFF. The CDR3 DNA reads TGTGCCAGCAGCTTAGCGCCGGTGAACACTGAAGCTTTCTTT.

This clonotype appeared many times. This chain connects TRBV12-3 or TRBV12-4 to TRBJ2-3, with TRBD1 identical over 7 bases. J was trimmed by 0 bases and V by 6 bases; bases with no gene match: 6. This CDR3 is built from 15 residues. CDR3 DNA sequence: TGTGCCAGCAGACCCGGGACAGATAGCACAGATACGCAGTATTTT. Protein: CASRPGTDSTDTQYF.

On this clonotype itself: It differs at one base from a far larger clone, so likely a read error. This chain links TRBV7-8 with TRBJ2-1, with D possibly TRBD1 on 5 matching bases. CDR1 and CDR2 from the germline V gene are SGHVS and FQNEAQ. V lost 5 bases, J lost 4 bases, and 9 bases lay in between. The CDR3 runs 13 residues. The CDR3 is CASSPDRYNEQFF. In DNA form, the CDR3 reads TGTGCCAGCAGCCCCGACAGATACAATGAGCAGTTCTTC.

This clonotype was counted many times. The chain uses TRBV2 and TRBJ2-5, with D unclear. The germline gives CDR1 SNHLY, CDR2 FYNNEI. The CDR3 sequence is 12 residues long. V gave up 7 bases and J gave up 5 bases, with 11 bases separating them. The DNA for the CDR3 is TGTGCCAGCAATCGGGCCGGGGAGACCCAGTACTTC. It encodes CASNRAGETQYF.

This clonotype was seen ten or more times. The V call is TRBV2, the J call TRBJ2-7; 9 bases are shared with TRBD1. The CDR3 is 13 residues long. The V gene end was trimmed by 7 bases and the J gene end by 5 bases; junction bases not matched to a gene: 6. CDR1 SNHLY and CDR2 FYNNEI come from the germline V gene. The CDR3 bases are TGTGCCAGCAAACAGGGGGCGTGGGACGAGCAGTACTTC. It yields the protein CASKQGAWDEQYF.

The chain recombines TRBV10-3 with TRBJ1-1; a possible D gene is TRBD1 (5 bases). This CDR3 is 13 amino acids long. CDR1 is ENHRY and CDR2 is SYGVKD in the germline V gene. The V and J ends lost 7 bases and 2 bases respectively, with 11 bases between them. The CDR3 nucleotides read TGTGCCATCACCCGGGGGTTAAACACTGAAGCTTTCTTT. This codes for CAITRGLNTEAFF.

This chain links TRBV3-1 with TRBJ2-3; 9 bases align to TRBD2. The J segment lost 3 bases and the V segment lost 5 bases, leaving 6 bases of the junction unmatched. Germline assignment: CDR1 LGHDT and CDR2 YNNKEL (reference sequence). The CDR3 loop spans 15 amino acids. The CDR3 is CASSLSGRTTDTQYF. Here the CDR3 DNA reads TGTGCCAGCAGCTTAAGCGGGAGGACGACAGATACGCAGTATTTT.

This chain uses TRBV28 with TRBJ2-7, with 7 bases lining up with TRBD1. Trimming took 7 bases from V and 3 from J; bases not matched to a gene: 6. CDR1 is MDHEN, CDR2 SYDVKM, per germline. The CDR3 covers 13 residues. The CDR3 is CASTRQGRYEQYF. The CDR3 region has the DNA TGTGCCAGCACCCGACAGGGCCGCTACGAGCAGTACTTC. Full variable domain (rest looked up from reference TRBV28 and TRBJ2-7): DVKVTQSSRYLVKRTGEKVFLECVQDMDHENMFWYRQDPGLGLRLIYFSYDVKMKEKGDIPEGYSVSREKKERFSLILESASTNQTSMYLCASTRQGRYEQYFGPGTRLTVT.

Turning to this clonotype: A read error is possible here, since a much larger clone lies one base away. The V and J genes are TRBV7-2 and TRBJ1-1, with 8 nucleotides matching TRBD1. Germline lookup yields CDR1 SGHTA and CDR2 FQGNSA. The CDR3 runs 15 residues. The CDR3 sequence: CASSSRDRTLTGAFF. DNA of the CDR3: TGTGCCAGCAGCTCAAGGGACAGGACGCTCACTGGAGCTTTCTTT.

A note on this clonotype: This sequence may be a read error, since a much larger clone differs from it by one base. This rearrangement joins TRBV4-2 to TRBJ2-3; TRBD2 might be the D (6 bases). The CDR3 totals 17 residues. The V end lost 4 bases, the J end lost 1 base, and 18 bases lay between the germline ends. Germline values: CDR1 LGHNA, CDR2 YNFKEQ. The CDR3: CASSRLRLDYGTDTQYF. CDR3 nucleotide sequence: TGTGCCAGCAGCCGCCTCCGGCTGGACTATGGCACAGATACGCAGTATTTT.

This clonotype was counted at least ten times. The chain has TRBV28 and TRBJ2-7, with 7 bases lining up with TRBD2. Trimming at V came to 6 bases and at J to 0 bases, leaving 8 bases not matched to a gene. The CDR3 runs 15 residues. CDR1 and CDR2 from the germline V gene are MDHEN and SYDVKM. Written as DNA, the CDR3 is TGTGCCAGCAGACCCAGCGGGGTACGCTCCTACGAGCAGTACTTC. Its protein product is CASRPSGVRSYEQYF.